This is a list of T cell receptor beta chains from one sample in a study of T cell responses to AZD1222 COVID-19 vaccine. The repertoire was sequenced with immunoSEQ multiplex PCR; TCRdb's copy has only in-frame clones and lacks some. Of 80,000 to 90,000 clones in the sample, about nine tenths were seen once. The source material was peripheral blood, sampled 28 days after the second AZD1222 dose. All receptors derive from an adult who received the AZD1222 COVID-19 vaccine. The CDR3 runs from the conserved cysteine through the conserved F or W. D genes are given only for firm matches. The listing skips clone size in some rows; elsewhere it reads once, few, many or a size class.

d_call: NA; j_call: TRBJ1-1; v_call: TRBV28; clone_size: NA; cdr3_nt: TGTGCCAGCAGAGTTTCTAATTTGAACACTGAAGCTTTCTTT; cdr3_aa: CASRVSNLNTEAFF
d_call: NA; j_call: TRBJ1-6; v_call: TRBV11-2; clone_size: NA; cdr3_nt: TGTGCCAGCAGCTTATTCTGGCAGGGTGGGGCCCTCCACTTT; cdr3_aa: CASSLFWQGGALHF
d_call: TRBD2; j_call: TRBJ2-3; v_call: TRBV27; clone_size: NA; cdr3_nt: TGTGCCAGCAGTTTGACTAGCGGCGGCCCAGATACGCAGTATTTT; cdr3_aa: CASSLTSGGPDTQYF
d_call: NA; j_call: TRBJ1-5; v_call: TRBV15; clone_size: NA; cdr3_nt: TGTGCCACCAGCAGAGCGCAGGTCAATCAGCCCCAGCATTTT; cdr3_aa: CATSRAQVNQPQHF
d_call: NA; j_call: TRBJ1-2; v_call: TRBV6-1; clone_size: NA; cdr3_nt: TGTGCCAGCAGTGAGACGCTCACGGGGGGTGGCTCCTATGGCTACACCTTC; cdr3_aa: CASSETLTGGGSYGYTF
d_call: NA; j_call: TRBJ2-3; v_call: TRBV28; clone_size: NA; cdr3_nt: TGTGCCAGCAGTTCCACGGGGGGCCGCACAGATACGCAGTATTTT; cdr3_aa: CASSSTGGRTDTQYF
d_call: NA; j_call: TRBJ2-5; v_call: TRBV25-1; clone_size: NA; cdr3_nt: TGTGCCAGCTCCCAGGAGGCGGAGACCCAGTACTTC; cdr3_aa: CASSQEAETQYF
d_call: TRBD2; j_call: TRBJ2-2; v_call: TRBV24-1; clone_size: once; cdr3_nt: TGTGCCACCGCCGGGACTAGCGGTAACACCGGGGAGCTGTTTTTT; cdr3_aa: CATAGTSGNTGELFF
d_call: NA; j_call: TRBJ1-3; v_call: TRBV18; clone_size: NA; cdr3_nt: TGTGCCAGCTCAACGGGGATAGGGAGCTCTGGAAACACCATATATTTT; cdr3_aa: CASSTGIGSSGNTIYF
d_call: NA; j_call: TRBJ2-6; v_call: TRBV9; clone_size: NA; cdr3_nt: TGTGCCAGCAGCATGACAGCCGTAGGCTCTGGGGCCAACGTCCTGACTTTC; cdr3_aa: CASSMTAVGSGANVLTF
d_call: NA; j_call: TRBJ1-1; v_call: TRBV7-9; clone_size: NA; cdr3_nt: TGTGCCAGCAGCTTAGGAGGGGTCCTTGAAGCTTTCTTT; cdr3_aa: CASSLGGVLEAFF
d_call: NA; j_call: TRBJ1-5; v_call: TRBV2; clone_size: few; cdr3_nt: TGTGCCAGCAGTGAAGCTCTCATTAGCAATCAGCCCCAGCATTTT; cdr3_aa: CASSEALISNQPQHF
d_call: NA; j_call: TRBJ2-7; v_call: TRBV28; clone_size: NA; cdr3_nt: TGTGCCAGCAGTTTAGAGGGTCTCGAGCAGTACTTC; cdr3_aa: CASSLEGLEQYF
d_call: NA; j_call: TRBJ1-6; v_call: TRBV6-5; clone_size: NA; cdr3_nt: TGTGCCAGCAAGCAGAGCTCCTATAATTCACCCCTCCACTTT; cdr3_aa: CASKQSSYNSPLHF
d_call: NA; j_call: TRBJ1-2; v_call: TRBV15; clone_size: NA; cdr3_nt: TGTGCCACCAGCAGAGATCGAACATTATCACGAGATGGCTACACCTTC; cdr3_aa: CATSRDRTLSRDGYTF
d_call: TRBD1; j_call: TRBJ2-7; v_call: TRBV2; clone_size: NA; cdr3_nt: TGTGCCAGCATCTCGGACAGGGGCCCCTCCTACGAGCAGTACTTC; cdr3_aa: CASISDRGPSYEQYF